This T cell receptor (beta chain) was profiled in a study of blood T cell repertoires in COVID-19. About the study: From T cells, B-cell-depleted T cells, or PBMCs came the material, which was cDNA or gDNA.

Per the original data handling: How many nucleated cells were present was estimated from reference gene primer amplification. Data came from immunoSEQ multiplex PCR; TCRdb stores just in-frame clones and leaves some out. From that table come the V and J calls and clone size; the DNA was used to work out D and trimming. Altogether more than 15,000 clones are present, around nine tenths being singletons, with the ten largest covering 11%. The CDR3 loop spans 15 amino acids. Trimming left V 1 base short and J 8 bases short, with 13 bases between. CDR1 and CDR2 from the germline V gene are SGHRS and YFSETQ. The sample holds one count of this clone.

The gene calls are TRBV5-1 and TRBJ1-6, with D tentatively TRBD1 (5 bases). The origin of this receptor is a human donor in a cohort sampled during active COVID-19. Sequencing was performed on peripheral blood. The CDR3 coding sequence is TGCGCCAGCAGCTTGAAGTCACCGGGGGATTCACCCCTCCACTTT. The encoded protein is CASSLKSPGDSPLHF.